A single sample gave rise to the 9 T cell receptor beta chains below, sequenced in a study of relationships among human T cell subsets. Semiquantitative ARM-PCR amplified T cell receptor alpha and beta CDR3 regions from mRNA. Exponential amplification used communal superprimers after tagged nested gene-specific primers in ARM-PCR. TCRdb itself ran the multiplex PCR reads through MiXCR, one entry per CDR3 protein. This repertoire shows 4,000 to 6,000 distinct CDR3 sequences, nearly 80% found once; its top ten account for 29%. The sequenced material came from total T cells sorted from blood. The receptor set was obtained from a man aged 35 to 55 in good health.

This clonotype was seen only once. V is TRBV20-1 and J is TRBJ1-2, with 7 bases lining up with TRBD1. V was clipped by 6 bases and J by 7 bases; unmatched bases: 5. Germline V gene sequence: CDR1 DFQATT, CDR2 SNEGSKA (reference sequence). The CDR3 consists of 11 residues. CDR3 bases: TGCAGTGCAGACAGGGCGGGTGGCTACACCTTC. Protein sequence: CSADRAGGYTF.

The chain recombines TRBV9 with TRBJ1-5; D is ambiguous. CDR3 length: 14 amino acids. V dropped 0 bases and J dropped 3 bases, with 7 bases sitting between them. Germline V gives CDR1 SGDLS, CDR2 YYNGEE. The CDR3 loop reads CASSVEGVNQPQHF. CDR3 nucleotide sequence: TGTGCCAGCAGCGTAGAGGGTGTCAATCAGCCCCAGCATTTT.

A few counts support this clonotype. This chain links TRBV4-1 with TRBJ2-2, with 9 bases matching TRBD1. CDR1 is MGHRA, CDR2 YSYEKL, per germline. V lost 4 bases and J lost 3; bases outside the gene matches: 6. The CDR3 totals 16 residues. CDR3 sequence reads: CASSLGTGLDTGELFF. The CDR3 DNA is TGCGCCAGCAGCCTGGGGACAGGGTTGGACACCGGGGAGCTGTTTTTT.

The chain has TRBV11-2 and TRBJ2-7; possibly TRBD1 or TRBD2 for D (5 bases each). Trimming took off 4 bases at V and 4 bases at J, with 20 bases between the two ends. CDR1 and CDR2 from the germline V gene are SGHAT and FQNNGV. CDR3 length: 16 amino acids. The chain's CDR3 is CASSSSRGGSRYEQYF. The CDR3, as DNA: TGTGCCAGCAGCTCATCACGGGGCGGATCAAGATACGAGCAGTACTTC.

This clonotype was observed a single time. This chain links TRBV12-3 or TRBV12-4 with TRBJ2-3, with 9 bases identical to TRBD1. V shed 5 bases, J shed 1 base, and the junction held 1 base outside the gene matches. This CDR3 region has 14 residues. Here the CDR3 reads CASSTGGGTDTQYF. The CDR3 region has the DNA TGTGCCAGCAGTACAGGGGGCGGCACAGATACGCAGTATTTT.

This chain links TRBV27 with TRBJ2-7, with D tentatively TRBD2 (7 bases). CDR1 and CDR2 (germline): MNHEY, SMNVEV (reference sequence). V gave up 6 bases and J gave up 4 bases, with 19 bases separating them. The CDR3 runs 15 residues. CDR3 DNA: TGTGCCAGCAGCCCAGGGGCTAGCGGCTCGTACGAGCAGTACTTC. Its protein product is CASSPGASGSYEQYF.

CDR3 residues: CASSQGGGGSAEKLFF. The CDR3 DNA follows: TGTGCCAGCAGTCAAGGGGGCGGCGGGTCTGCGGAAAAACTGTTTTTT. V usage is TRBV28 and J usage is TRBJ1-4; TRBD1 agrees at 7 bases. CDR3 size: 16 residues. Germline CDR1 reads MDHEN; CDR2 reads SYDVKM. The ends lost 5 bases at V and 8 bases at J; junction bases unmatched: 14.

The chain recombines TRBV28 with TRBJ2-7; 10 bases line up with TRBD2. This CDR3 contains 17 residues. Germline V gene sequence: CDR1 MDHEN, CDR2 SYDVKM. Trimming cost V 5 bases and J 4 bases; bases outside gene matches: 14. CDR3 loop: CASSPPPLAGNNYEQYF. The CDR3 DNA follows: TGTGCCAGCAGTCCCCCTCCACTAGCGGGGAATAATTACGAGCAGTACTTC.

DNA for the CDR3: TGCGCCAGCAGCCAACCGGGACAGGGGTATGGCTACACCTTC. Protein sequence: CASSQPGQGYGYTF. J is TRBJ1-2 and V is TRBV4-1, with 10 bases that match TRBD1. Looked up from germline, CDR1 is MGHRA and CDR2 is YSYEKL. Unmatched junction bases numbered 2, after V lost 2 bases and J lost 5 bases. The CDR3 runs to 14 residues.